This is a list of T cell receptor beta chains from one sample in a study of T cell responses to AZD1222 COVID-19 vaccine. Profiling relied on immunoSEQ multiplex PCR, and the TCRdb table lists in-frame clones only, not all of them. The sample lists roughly 130,000 clones, roughly 94% occurring once. The source material was peripheral blood, sampled on day 0 of AZD1222 vaccination. The origin of the receptors is an adult in good health. CDR3s include the opening cysteine and the closing phenylalanine or tryptophan. The order of the fields is V gene, clone size, J gene, D gene, CDR3 DNA, CDR3 protein. The D gene is left open where the match is weak. Size is stated for part of the rows, as once, few or many counts, or as a class when the clone is expanded.

TRBV4-1,-,TRBJ2-7,TRBD1,TGCGCCAGCAGCCGTAGACAGGGGGCGCCCGGATCAAGCTCCTACGAGCAGTACTTC,CASSRRQGAPGSSSYEQYF
TRBV18,-,TRBJ2-7,-,TGTGCCAGCTCCCCGGACAGCTCGGGGGAGCAGTACTTC,CASSPDSSGEQYF
TRBV19,-,TRBJ1-2,-,TGTGCCAGTAGTATGGGCAGGTTTGGCTACACCTTC,CASSMGRFGYTF
TRBV30,-,TRBJ2-5,TRBD2,TGTGCCTGGAGTGTCCGGCGGGGCGGGAGGGCCGAGACCCAGTACTTC,CAWSVRRGGRAETQYF
TRBV28,-,TRBJ2-2,TRBD2,TGTGCCAGCAGTTTAAGTAGCGGGGGTAGCACCGGGGAGCTGTTTTTT,CASSLSSGGSTGELFF
TRBV10-1,-,TRBJ2-1,-,TGCGCCAGCAGCCTATCGGGACAAATCAATGAGCAGTTCTTC,CASSLSGQINEQFF
TRBV29-1,few,TRBJ1-1,-,TGCAGCGTAAACAGGGACCTAAGTACTGAAGCTTTCTTT,CSVNRDLSTEAFF
TRBV6-1,few,TRBJ1-1,TRBD1,TGTGCCAGCAGTGAGTACAGGGGCAACACTGAAGCTTTCTTT,CASSEYRGNTEAFF
TRBV3-1/TRBV3-2,-,TRBJ1-6,-,TGTGCCAGCAGCCAAAGCACCTATAATTCACCCCTCCACTTT,CASSQSTYNSPLHF
TRBV28,-,TRBJ1-2,-,TGTGCCAACCTTCTCGCGTGGGACTATGGCTACACCTTC,CANLLAWDYGYTF
TRBV6-5,-,TRBJ2-3,-,TGTGCCAGCAGTTACGGGCTAGCCACAGATACGCAGTATTTT,CASSYGLATDTQYF
TRBV21-1,-,TRBJ1-4,-,TGTGCCAGCAGCAAACACCAGGGACAGCTCACCCCCCGGGATGAAAAACTGTTTTTT,CASSKHQGQLTPRDEKLFF
TRBV19,-,TRBJ1-5,TRBD1,TGTGCCAGCGGACAGGGCTTTGGCAATCAGCCCCAGCATTTT,CASGQGFGNQPQHF
TRBV2,-,TRBJ1-2,TRBD1,TGTGCCAGCAGCACAGGGGGCCCTGGCTACACCTTC,CASSTGGPGYTF
TRBV27,-,TRBJ2-1,TRBD2,TGTGCCAGCAACCCAGCGGGAGTGGCTTACAATGAGCAGTTCTTC,CASNPAGVAYNEQFF
TRBV7-9,-,TRBJ2-1,-,TGTGCCAGCAGCTTAGGGAATGAGCAGTTCTTC,CASSLGNEQFF
TRBV28,-,TRBJ2-7,-,TGTGCCAGCAGTTTCGGTCGGACTACCTACGAGCAGTACTTC,CASSFGRTTYEQYF
TRBV3-1/TRBV3-2,-,TRBJ2-5,TRBD1,TGTGCCAGCAGCCAAGATACAGGGGGCGTCGAACTTTTCAATGGACTACAAGAGACCCAGTACTTC,CASSQDTGGVELFNGLQETQYF
TRBV29-1,once,TRBJ1-2,-,TGCAGCGTTGAGGTGGGACCCGCGGGAGGCTACACCTTC,CSVEVGPAGGYTF
TRBV20-1,-,TRBJ2-3,TRBD2,TGCAGTGCTAGTCGGCTAGCGGGCCGCACAGATACGCAGTATTTT,CSASRLAGRTDTQYF
TRBV7-9,-,TRBJ1-1,-,TGTGCCAGCAGCTTGTGGGGGTACGCTTTCTTT,CASSLWGYAFF
TRBV27,-,TRBJ1-2,TRBD1,TGTGCCAGCAGTTTCGACAGGGAGGGTGGCTACACCTTC,CASSFDREGGYTF
TRBV6-5,-,TRBJ2-2,-,TGTGCCAGCAGTTCGCGGAGGGGGCGTACCGGGGAGCTGTTTTTT,CASSSRRGRTGELFF
TRBV2,few,TRBJ1-5,TRBD1,TGTGCCAGCAGCCACAGGACAGGGGGCAACCTACTCAATCAGCCCCAGCATTTT,CASSHRTGGNLLNQPQHF
TRBV19,-,TRBJ2-3,TRBD2,TGTGCCAGTAGTATGGTACTAGCGGGGGCCACAGATACGCAGTATTTT,CASSMVLAGATDTQYF
TRBV10-1,-,TRBJ2-1,-,TGCGCCAGCAGTGAGGGGCTTTGGAGGGAGCAGTTCTTC,CASSEGLWREQFF
TRBV6-5,once,TRBJ2-1,-,TGTGCCAGCAGTTACTCTGGCGGCACCCCCTACAATGAGCAGTTCTTC,CASSYSGGTPYNEQFF
TRBV28,-,TRBJ2-1,TRBD1,TGTGCCAGCAGTTCAACAGGGGCCAGCTCCTACAATGAGCAGTTCTTC,CASSSTGASSYNEQFF
TRBV28,-,TRBJ1-3,-,TGTGCCAGCAGGGGAGACCTAGGAAACACCATATATTTT,CASRGDLGNTIYF
TRBV14,-,TRBJ1-1,TRBD1,TGTGCCAGCAGCCAAGAAAGGGGGCAGGGTGAAGCTTTCTTT,CASSQERGQGEAFF
TRBV3-1/TRBV3-2,-,TRBJ2-2,TRBD2,TGTGCCAGCAGCCAAATGATCAGCGGGAGGGCCGGGGAGCTGTTTTTT,CASSQMISGRAGELFF
TRBV12-5,-,TRBJ2-1,TRBD2,TGTGCTAGTGGTTTCTCGGGACTAGCGGGACGCGATGAGCAGTTCTTC,CASGFSGLAGRDEQFF
TRBV28,-,TRBJ2-7,-,TGTGCCAGCCGCGTCGGTGGGCCCTACGAGCAGTACTTC,CASRVGGPYEQYF
TRBV30,-,TRBJ1-1,TRBD1,TGTGCCTGGAGGTACACAGGGGATGCTTTCTTT,CAWRYTGDAFF
TRBV10-3,-,TRBJ2-4,-,TGTGCCATCAGTGAGTCGACGCAAGCCAAAAACATTCAGTACTTC,CAISESTQAKNIQYF
TRBV5-1,-,TRBJ2-7,-,TGCGCCAGCACCGACCTGGCGGGTACCTACGAGCAGTACTTC,CASTDLAGTYEQYF
TRBV27,-,TRBJ2-3,-,TGTGCCAGCAGTTCCAGAGAATGGCGGTTAGGGGGGATAAGCGGCACAGATACGCAGTATTTT,CASSSREWRLGGISGTDTQYF
TRBV30,-,TRBJ1-4,TRBD1,TGTGCCTGGAGTTCACAGGGGTGGGAAAAACTGTTTTTT,CAWSSQGWEKLFF
TRBV20-1,-,TRBJ2-1,TRBD2,TGCAGTGCTAGTTGGACTAGCGGGTTATACAATGAGCAGTTCTTC,CSASWTSGLYNEQFF
TRBV30,-,TRBJ2-3,-,TGTGCCTACCACAGCGGGACAGTCAATACGCAGTATTTT,CAYHSGTVNTQYF
TRBV18,-,TRBJ1-2,-,TGTGCCAGCTCACCCTCGGGGGGCAACTATGGCTACACCTTC,CASSPSGGNYGYTF
TRBV6-5,-,TRBJ2-3,-,TGTGCCAGCACGTCGGGGAACACAGATACGCAGTATTTT,CASTSGNTDTQYF
TRBV28,-,TRBJ1-2,TRBD1,TGTGCCAGCAGCACAGGGGGTGGGTATGGCTACACCTTC,CASSTGGGYGYTF
TRBV19,-,TRBJ1-1,-,TGTGCCAGTAGTATATTGCCAGGACAGAACACTGAAGCTTTCTTT,CASSILPGQNTEAFF
TRBV30,-,TRBJ2-7,TRBD2,TGTGCCTGGAGTCTAGCGGGGATCTACGAGCAGTACTTC,CAWSLAGIYEQYF
TRBV4-1,-,TRBJ2-1,TRBD1,TGCGCCAGCAGCCAAGAGACCGGGACAGGGATTTACAATGAGCAGTTCTTC,CASSQETGTGIYNEQFF